The 13 T cell receptor beta chains given below trace back to one sample, sequenced in a study of blood T cell repertoires in COVID-19. Sequencing was performed with immunoSEQ multiplex PCR; in TCRdb, only in-frame clones are kept and a portion is missing. The table records some 11,000 clones, less than 85% of them present only once. Specimen: peripheral blood. Every receptor here comes from a human donor in a cohort sampled during active COVID-19.

The rearrangement joins TRBV30 to TRBJ2-3; D is ambiguous. The CDR3 spans 11 residues. Per the germline V gene, CDR1 is GTSNPN and CDR2 is SVGIG (reference sequence). V lost 4 bases, J lost 7 bases, and 9 bases lay in between. For the CDR3, the DNA is TGTGCCTGGAATGCGATTAATACGCAGTATTTT. Translation: CAWNAINTQYF.

V and J are TRBV29-1 and TRBJ1-1; D possibly corresponds to TRBD1 (5 bases). This CDR3 has 14 amino acids. In germline, CDR1 is SQVTM, CDR2 ANQGSEA. Trimming left V 0 bases short and J 4 bases short, with 12 bases between. DNA of the CDR3: TGCAGCGTTGAAGATTACGGGGGGAGCACTGAAGCTTTCTTT. It specifies CSVEDYGGSTEAFF.

V gene TRBV2 combines with J gene TRBJ2-7; 11 bases map to TRBD1. CDR1 is SNHLY, CDR2 FYNNEI, per germline. This CDR3 has 15 residues. J lost 5 bases, V lost 3 bases, and 6 bases had no gene match. This CDR3 is CASSEDRGRFDEQYF. DNA of the CDR3: TGTGCCAGCAGTGAGGACAGGGGGCGGTTCGACGAGCAGTACTTC.

This chain joins TRBV7-9 and TRBJ2-1; weak D call: TRBD2 (6 bases). This CDR3 region has 16 residues. The V gene's germline CDR1 is SEHNR and CDR2 FQNEAQ (reference sequence). V was clipped by 5 bases and J by 0 bases, with 14 bases between them. The CDR3 region is CASSIASDGSYNEQFF. The CDR3 DNA follows: TGTGCCAGCAGCATCGCTAGCGACGGCTCCTACAATGAGCAGTTCTTC.

Concerning this clone: Other DNA sequences in the same sample also yield this CDR3. The CDR3 loop is CASSLRPGGDQPQHF. The DNA of the CDR3 is TGCGCCAGCAGCCTCAGGCCGGGGGGGGATCAGCCCCAGCATTTT. The chain recombines TRBV5-1 with TRBJ1-5, with D possibly matching TRBD1 (5 bases). The CDR3 loop spans 15 amino acids. Trimming took off 4 bases at V and 5 bases at J, with 16 bases between the two ends. Germline values: CDR1 SGHRS, CDR2 YFSETQ.

This rearrangement joins TRBV30 to TRBJ2-5, with D perhaps matching TRBD2 (6 bases). Trimming removed 3 bases at V and 2 bases at J, with 16 bases between. Germline V lookup: CDR1 GTSNPN, CDR2 SVGIG (reference sequence). The CDR3 is 15 amino acids. CDR3 nucleotide sequence: TGTGCCTGGAGAGGAGGGACGAGGGGACAAGAGACCCAGTACTTC. This sequence encodes CAWRGGTRGQETQYF.

This clone was detected only a few times. V gene TRBV15 combines with J gene TRBJ1-2; 8 bases are shared with TRBD1. The CDR3 has 17 amino acids. CDR1 and CDR2 from the germline V gene are LNHNV and YYDKDF (reference sequence). The V gene end was trimmed by 0 bases and the J gene end by 8 bases; junction bases not matched to a gene: 14. CDR3 sequence reads: CATSRDRGPNLNVGYTF. CDR3 coding DNA: TGTGCCACCAGCAGAGACAGGGGGCCTAACCTAAACGTCGGCTACACCTTC.

V is TRBV27 and J is TRBJ2-5, with 7 bases that match TRBD1. The germline V gene encodes CDR1 MNHEY and CDR2 SMNVEV (reference sequence). The length of the CDR3 is 14 residues. The junction had 10 bases not matched to a gene; V was cut back by 7 bases and J by 5 bases. The CDR3 reads CASTKQGNLETQYF. The CDR3 region has the DNA TGTGCCAGCACCAAACAGGGGAACTTGGAGACCCAGTACTTC.

The rearrangement links TRBV7-2 to TRBJ2-7; TRBD1 agrees at 10 bases. CDR1 and CDR2 (germline): SGHTA, FQGNSA. The V and J ends lost 3 bases and 0 bases, in that order; junction bases with no gene match: 11. This CDR3 contains 18 residues. The CDR3 here is CASSLPDRGAISSYEQYF. The CDR3 coding sequence is TGTGCCAGCAGCTTGCCGGACAGGGGGGCGATTAGCTCCTACGAGCAGTACTTC.

The rearrangement joins TRBV27 to TRBJ2-3; weak D call: TRBD1 (6 bases). This CDR3 comprises 15 residues. Germline-derived CDR1 and CDR2 are MNHEY and SMNVEV (reference sequence). V was trimmed by 1 base and J by 4 bases, leaving 12 bases between them. CDR3 coding DNA: TGTGCCAGCAGTTTATTAACAGGGAGTTCAGATACGCAGTATTTT. Its translation is CASSLLTGSSDTQYF.

This clone was recorded only once. The rearrangement uses TRBV6-2 or TRBV6-3 and TRBJ2-7; D might be TRBD1 (5 bases). Germline V gene sequence: CDR1 MNHEY, CDR2 SVGEGT. The CDR3 runs to 16 residues. Trimming removed 2 bases from V and 3 bases from J, with 17 bases in between. The CDR3 coding sequence is TGTGCCAGCAGTTACGTGGGGCGTCTTCCGAACTACGAGCAGTACTTC. Amino acid sequence: CASSYVGRLPNYEQYF.

This sequence joins TRBV5-1 and TRBJ2-7, with a tentative D call TRBD2 (6 bases). With 3 bases removed from V and 5 bases from J, the gap between germline ends came to 15 bases. Germline CDR1 and CDR2: SGHRS and YFSETQ. This CDR3 has 14 residues. The CDR3 protein is CASSSGSAGHEQYF. The CDR3, as DNA: TGCGCCAGCAGCTCGGGGTCGGCGGGACACGAGCAGTACTTC.

The chain combines TRBV6-5 with TRBJ1-5; no clear D. V shed 6 bases and J shed 7 bases, with 19 bases lying between them. From germline, CDR1 is MNHEY and CDR2 SVGAGI. The CDR3 totals 15 residues. CDR3 bases: TGTGCCAGCAGGGACCTCAGGTCGACGGGGCAGCCCCAGCATTTT. Protein sequence: CASRDLRSTGQPQHF.